A selection of T cell receptor beta chains follows, all from one sample in a study of T-cell memory formation after mild COVID-19. TCRdb redid the calling of the 5' RACE reads with MiXCR, one entry per CDR3 protein. The sample yields approximately 150,000 distinct CDR3 sequences, around 21% seen once. The material sequenced was PBMCs or a T cell subset sorted from them (not recorded which). The receptor source for this set is an adult woman who had mild COVID-19 (a few samples of this study predate the infection). Cell type and time point are not known. Each CDR3 is given with its conserved first and last residue. Each record gives: D gene, V gene, J gene, clone size, CDR3 DNA, CDR3 protein. D genes are given only for firm matches. Clone size, where shown, is once, few, many, or a class for clones that have expanded.

>.|TRBV5-5|TRBJ2-2|few
TGTGCCAGCAGCTTTGGCAGATACCCCTTTCTAACCGGGGAGCTGTTTTTT
CASSFGRYPFLTGELFF
>.|TRBV5-1|TRBJ2-7|.
TGCGCCAGCAGCCCCCTGCGGGACCAAGAAGACGAGCAGTACTTC
CASSPLRDQEDEQYF
>TRBD2|TRBV12-3/TRBV12-4|TRBJ2-3|.
TGTGCCAGCAGTTTAGGACTAGCGGTATCCGATACGCAGTATTTT
CASSLGLAVSDTQYF
>.|TRBV29-1|TRBJ2-5|.
TGCAGCGTTGAAACAGGATCGTTTACCCAAGAGACCCAGTACTTC
CSVETGSFTQETQYF
>.|TRBV12-3/TRBV12-4|TRBJ2-5|.
TGTGCCAGCAGTTTCATCTTGGAGACCCAGTACTTC
CASSFILETQYF
>.|TRBV18|TRBJ2-7|many
TGTGCCAGCTCACTCTTTTCAGGCACGAGCTCCTACGAGCAGTACTTC
CASSLFSGTSSYEQYF
>.|TRBV7-9|TRBJ2-6|many
TGTGCCAGCAGCCCCGGATCTTACTCTGGGGCCAACGTCCTGACTTTC
CASSPGSYSGANVLTF
>.|TRBV7-9|TRBJ2-7|.
TGTGCCAGCAGCTTAGAGGAGGAGCAGTACTTC
CASSLEEEQYF
>.|TRBV5-1|TRBJ2-3|once
TGCGCCAGCAGCTTGGAAGGGCAGTCTTGGGCAGATACGCAGTATTTT
CASSLEGQSWADTQYF
>TRBD1|TRBV5-1|TRBJ2-7|few
TGCGCCAGCAGCTCGGACAGGGTAAGCTCCTACGAGCAGTACTTC
CASSSDRVSSYEQYF
>.|TRBV2|TRBJ2-7|.
TGTGCCACCAGATCAGGGTACTACGAGCAGTACTTC
CATRSGYYEQYF
>TRBD1|TRBV15|TRBJ1-4|few
TGTGCCACCAGCAGAGAAAAGGGGGCTTGGGAAAAACTGTTTTTT
CATSREKGAWEKLFF
>TRBD1|TRBV4-3|TRBJ2-1|few
TGCGCCAGCAGCATGGACAGGGCCAATGAGCAGTTCTTC
CASSMDRANEQFF
>.|TRBV7-3|TRBJ1-1|few
TGTGCCAGCAGCCCCGGGACGAGCACTGAAGCTTTCTTT
CASSPGTSTEAFF
>.|TRBV7-9|TRBJ1-5|.
TGTGCCAGCAGCTTATCGACAGGCTACAATCAGCCCCAGCATTTT
CASSLSTGYNQPQHF
>TRBD1|TRBV5-1|TRBJ1-1|.
TGCGCCAGCAGCTTGGCCTCAGGGGGCACTGAAGCTTTCTTT
CASSLASGGTEAFF
>TRBD2|TRBV7-2|TRBJ2-5|few
TGTGCCAGCAGCTCCCGGACTAGCGGGAGAGAGACCCAGTACTTC
CASSSRTSGRETQYF
>.|TRBV24-1|TRBJ1-2|.
TGTGCCACCAGTGATGACGCCCCGGGTTTCAGCTACACCTTC
CATSDDAPGFSYTF